The present T cell receptor (beta chain) was sequenced within a study of T-cell memory formation after mild COVID-19. From the 5' RACE reads, TCRdb called clonotypes with MiXCR, one entry per CDR3 protein. The sample includes hundreds of thousands of distinct CDR3 sequences, over 15% seen only once; the top ten take more than 20%. The germline V gene has CDR1 LGHNA and CDR2 YSLEER. The V end lost 0 bases, the J end lost 9 bases, and 6 bases lay between the germline ends. CDR3 length: 12 residues. This clonotype was obtained from a man aged 18 to 29 who had mild COVID-19 (a few samples of this study predate the infection). Cell type and time point are not known. The chain employs TRBV4-3 and TRBJ1-5; no clear D. Sequencing input: PBMCs or a T cell subset sorted from them (not recorded which). The CDR3 coding sequence is TGCGCCAGCAGCCAAGATCATCGGCCCCAGCATTTT. It codes for CASSQDHRPQHF.